Listed here is a single TCR beta chain. The length of the CDR3 is 14 residues. CDR1 is ENHRY and CDR2 is SYGVKD in the germline V gene. Trimming cost V 4 bases and J 9 bases; bases outside gene matches: 8. TCRdb independently ran MiXCR on the 5' RACE reads; one entry per CDR3 protein. The sample has under 5,500 distinct CDR3 sequences, about two thirds seen once; the top ten hold 3% to 4%. Sequenced input: naive CD4+ T cells sorted from blood. The subset here: naive CD4+ T cells, CD4+CD45RA+CD25-. The J gene is TRBJ2-5, the V gene TRBV10-3; 10 bases agree with TRBD1. This sequence was found in a female donor with breast cancer. The CDR3: CAISGGQGSEAQYF. The CDR3 DNA follows: TGTGCCATCAGTGGGGGACAGGGGAGTGAGGCCCAGTACTTC.